The 18 T cell receptor beta chains below were found in one sample sequenced in a study of T cells after yellow fever vaccination. From the 5' RACE reads, TCRdb called clonotypes with MiXCR, one entry per CDR3 protein. The table records roughly 340,000 distinct CDR3 sequences, 4% of them present only once. Material: PBMCs, obtained 5 days after the yellow fever booster vaccination. Source of these receptors: a young man who received the YFV17D yellow fever vaccine.

The CDR3 DNA reads as TGTGCCAGCAGCTTGGTTGAGGCGGACACTGAAGCTTTCTTT. Residues: CASSLVEADTEAFF. J is TRBJ1-1 and V is TRBV5-4; the D is unclear. The CDR3 runs 14 residues. With 0 bases removed from V and 3 bases from J, the gap between germline ends came to 9 bases. Germline loops: CDR1 SGHNT, CDR2 YYREEE (reference sequence).

This clonotype has ten or more counts. The rearrangement links TRBV7-9 to TRBJ2-1; TRBD1 is a possible D gene (5 bases). Per the germline V gene, CDR1 is SEHNR and CDR2 is FQNEAQ (reference sequence). CDR3 length equals 14 residues. Trimming shortened V by 1 base and J by 8 bases, and 12 bases separated the two germline ends. DNA for the CDR3: TGTGCCAGCAGCTTAGAAGGAAGGGGCCATGAGCAGTTCTTC. Residues: CASSLEGRGHEQFF.

This clonotype was counted between two and nine times. The chain is built from TRBV6-6 and TRBJ1-5, with 8 bases identical to TRBD1. There are 17 residues in the CDR3. Trimming at V came to 0 bases and at J to 4 bases, leaving 8 bases not matched to a gene. The V gene's germline CDR1 is MNHNY and CDR2 SVGAGI (reference sequence). The DNA for the CDR3 is TGTGCCAGCAGTTACTCGAGACAGGGGCTGGGGAATCAGCCCCAGCATTTT. This translates into CASSYSRQGLGNQPQHF.

This sequence joins TRBV9 and TRBJ2-1; possibly TRBD2 for D (6 bases). With 0 bases removed from V and 5 bases from J, the gap between germline ends came to 9 bases. Per germline, CDR1 SGDLS and CDR2 YYNGEE. CDR3 length equals 14 residues. Here the CDR3 reads CASSVAGLNNEQFF. The CDR3 DNA sequence: TGTGCCAGCAGCGTAGCGGGACTTAACAATGAGCAGTTCTTC.

CDR3 loop: CASSHLEGAFMKLFF. The CDR3 region has the DNA TGCGCCAGCAGCCATCTTGAGGGGGCGTTTATGAAACTGTTTTTT. V usage is TRBV4-1 and J usage is TRBJ1-4; TRBD1 agrees at 7 bases. The V gene end was trimmed by 3 bases and the J gene end by 11 bases; junction bases not matched to a gene: 12. The CDR3 is 15 amino acids. Germline V gene lookup returns CDR1 MGHRA and CDR2 YSYEKL.

Only a few counts were recorded for this clonotype. This chain connects TRBV4-1 to TRBJ2-7; possible D gene TRBD1, 5 bases. The CDR3 totals 14 residues. Germline CDR1 MGHRA, CDR2 YSYEKL. Trimming shortened V by 0 bases and J by 2 bases, and 8 bases separated the two germline ends. Here the CDR3 DNA reads TGCGCCAGCAGCCAAGAGCCAGGGACCTACGAGCAGTACGTC. Its protein product is CASSQEPGTYEQYV.

This clonotype showed up just a few times. The chain links TRBV7-2 to TRBJ1-2, with a possible D match to TRBD1 (5 bases). The CDR3 spans 17 residues. The V gene lost 5 bases and the J gene lost 1 base, with 20 bases spanning the gap. Germline lookup yields CDR1 SGHTA and CDR2 FQGNSA. The CDR3 reads CASSPHPTGDHNYGYTF. The CDR3 DNA reads TGTGCCAGCAGCCCCCACCCTACAGGAGACCATAACTATGGCTACACCTTC.

V gene TRBV4-2 combines with J gene TRBJ2-2, with 15 bases fitting TRBD2. Per the germline V gene, CDR1 is LGHNA and CDR2 is YNFKEQ. This CDR3 is built from 18 residues. The J segment lost 4 bases and the V segment lost 3 bases, leaving 6 bases of the junction unmatched. For the CDR3, the DNA is TGTGCCAGCAGCCACGGGACTAGCGGGGGGTCCCCCACCGGGGAGCTGTTTTTT. Translating it yields CASSHGTSGGSPTGELFF.

This clonotype was seen a few times. The chain carries TRBV2 and TRBJ2-5; D may match TRBD1 or TRBD2 (5 bases each). Germline V gives CDR1 SNHLY, CDR2 FYNNEI. The CDR3 is made up of 14 amino acids. Trimming pared 5 bases from V and 3 bases from J, leaving 13 bases between. The CDR3 sequence is CASSTGTLEETQYF. CDR3 coding DNA: TGTGCCAGCAGTACCGGGACGTTAGAAGAGACCCAGTACTTC.

This clonotype was detected many times. J is TRBJ2-3 and V is TRBV7-8, with D possibly TRBD2 on 6 matching bases. V lost 3 bases to trimming and J lost 5 bases, with 12 bases between them. Germline V lookup: CDR1 SGHVS, CDR2 FQNEAQ. The CDR3 consists of 14 residues. CDR3 sequence: CASSFPGEIDTQYF. CDR3 DNA: TGTGCCAGCAGCTTCCCGGGGGAGATAGATACGCAGTATTTT. The full variable domain, its missing parts supplied by reference TRBV7-8 and TRBJ2-3, is GAGVSQSPRYKVAKRGQDVALRCDPISGHVSLFWYQQALGQGPEFLTYFQNEAQLDKSGLPSDRFFAERPEGSVSTLKIQRTQQEDSAVYLCASSFPGEIDTQYFGPGTRLTVL.

The rearrangement uses TRBV2 and TRBJ2-3; 8 bases line up with TRBD2. With 9 bases clipped from V and 6 bases from J, the junction kept 11 bases outside the gene matches. CDR3 length equals 14 residues. CDR1 is SNHLY, CDR2 FYNNEI, per germline. The CDR3 loop is CASGVSGALDTQYF. As DNA, the CDR3 is TGTGCCAGTGGAGTTAGCGGGGCTTTGGATACGCAGTATTTT.

V and J are TRBV21-1 and TRBJ1-6; the listed D gene, TRBD1, was not tested against the DNA. TRBV21-1 corresponds to a pseudogene. CDR3 length: 19 residues. CDR3 DNA sequence: TGTGCCAGCAGCAAAGGGGGGGGAAACAGGGGAAAGATTAATTCACCCCTCCACTTT. This gives the protein CASSKGGGNRGKINSPLHF.

V usage is TRBV7-2 and J usage is TRBJ1-3; 7 bases agree with TRBD1. The trim removed 7 bases at V and 0 bases at J, leaving 15 bases unmatched. The CDR3 contains 18 residues. Germline values: CDR1 SGHTA, CDR2 FQGNSA. The CDR3 coding sequence is TGTGCCAGCACCCGGTGGAGTACAGGGGCAACCTCTGGAAACACCATATATTTT. Translated: CASTRWSTGATSGNTIYF.

There are a few counts of this clonotype. The CDR3 DNA is TGCGCCAGCAGCTTGGGGGAGTCTAACACCGGGGAGCTGTTTTTT. Translation: CASSLGESNTGELFF. The chain recombines TRBV5-1 with TRBJ2-2; maybe TRBD2 (5 bases). CDR1 is SGHRS, CDR2 YFSETQ, per germline. Deletions cut 0 bases from V and 2 bases from J, with 8 bases between. This CDR3 has 15 amino acids.

The sample holds a few counts of this clonotype. The chain uses TRBV18 and TRBJ1-1; perhaps TRBD1 as D (5 bases). The V end lost 5 bases, the J end lost 0 bases, and 10 bases lay between the germline ends. CDR1 KGHSH and CDR2 LQKENI come from the germline V gene. CDR3 size: 14 residues. The CDR3 DNA follows: TGTGCCAGCTCAGACAGTACTATGAACACTGAAGCTTTCTTT. Its translation: CASSDSTMNTEAFF. The full variable domain, in which reference TRBV18 and TRBJ1-1 provide the parts outside the CDR3, is NAGVMQNPRHLVRRRGQEARLRCSPMKGHSHVYWYRQLPEEGLKFMVYLQKENIIDESGMPKERFSAEFPKEGPSILRIQQVVRGDSAAYFCASSDSTMNTEAFFGQGTRLTVV.

This clonotype was seen more than once but under ten times. The gene calls are TRBV12-3 or TRBV12-4 and TRBJ2-3; tentatively, D is TRBD2 (5 bases). This CDR3 comprises 14 residues. V lost 3 bases to trimming and J lost 1 base, with 8 bases between them. The CDR3 loop is CASSFTRGTDTQYF. The CDR3 nucleotides are TGTGCCAGCAGTTTTACGCGGGGCACAGATACGCAGTATTTT.

The chain has TRBV11-3 and TRBJ2-1; D gene unclear. Between the trimmed V and J ends, which lost 4 bases and 5 bases, there was a span of 18 bases. Germline CDR1 SGHNT, CDR2 YENEEA. The length of the CDR3 is 16 residues. The CDR3 DNA sequence: TGTGCCAGCAGCTATGAAACGTTCGGACCCAACAATGAGCAGTTCTTC. Translating gives CASSYETFGPNNEQFF. The full variable domain, completed using reference TRBV11-3 and TRBJ2-1, is EAGVVQSPRYKIIEKKQPVAFWCNPISGHNTLYWYLQNLGQGPELLIRYENEEAVDDSQLPKDRFSAERLKGVDSTLKIQPAELGDSAVYLCASSYETFGPNNEQFFGPGTRLTVL.

This clonotype was counted at least ten times. This chain links TRBV4-1 with TRBJ2-3, with a possible D match to TRBD2 (5 bases). This CDR3 has 15 amino acids. Trimming shortened V by 4 bases and J by 4 bases, and 15 bases separated the two germline ends. Germline V gene data show CDR1 as MGHRA and CDR2 as YSYEKL. The CDR3, as DNA: TGCGCCAGCAGCCCGCTGGGGATGAGGGCAGATACGCAGTATTTT. Its translation is CASSPLGMRADTQYF.